The next 4 T cell receptor beta chains were all read from a single sample in a study of metastatic and nonmetastatic thyroid tumors (dated by TCRdb to the early 2020s). Receptors were amplified or captured by PCR. The sequencer listed for this sample is Illumina HiSeq 4000. TCRdb reworked the public reads: Q25 trimming with fastp, MiXCR clone assembly, productive beta chains retained. This sample is represented by about 20,000 clones; roughly a sixth of them were singletons. The biggest ten clones account for about 10% of the sample. No treatment had been received by any patient before thyroid surgery. The specimen sequenced was tumor tissue. These TCRs come from a female donor with papillary thyroid cancer or a benign thyroid nodule (not recorded which). Some clones in this sample may be carry-over from other donors' samples.

This clone was detected many times. The V gene is TRBV30, the J gene TRBJ2-1, with 8 positions matching TRBD2. V shed 3 bases, J shed 4 bases, and the junction held 8 bases outside the gene matches. Per germline, CDR1 GTSNPN and CDR2 SVGIG (reference sequence). CDR3 size: 15 residues. CDR3 amino acids: CAWRLGGGRYNEQFF. The CDR3 nucleotides read TGTGCCTGGAGATTAGGCGGGGGGCGATACAATGAGCAGTTCTTC. The full variable domain, rest sourced from reference TRBV30 and TRBJ2-1, is SQTIHQWPATLVQPVGSPLSLECTVEGTSNPNLYWYRQAAGRGLQLLFYSVGIGQISSEVPQNLSASRPQDRQFILSSKKLLLSDSGFYLCAWRLGGGRYNEQFFGPGTRLTVL.

This chain connects TRBV7-8 to TRBJ1-2; D remains unclear. The CDR3 is 13 amino acids. Germline V gene data show CDR1 as SGHVS and CDR2 as FQNEAQ. V gave up 1 base and J gave up 9 bases, with 12 bases separating them. DNA of the CDR3: TGTGCCAGCAGCTTAGATTCCGGTGGATGCTACACCTTC. Its protein product is CASSLDSGGCYTF.

On this clone: Lacking the conserved final phenylalanine or tryptophan, this CDR3 likely reflects a read error. Because the CDR3's place on the DNA is in doubt, the DNA is left out and the CDR3 is given as listed by TCRdb. The J gene is TRBJ1-2, the V gene TRBV7-9; the D call of TRBD1 is as the table states it, not checked on the DNA. The CDR3 is 9 residues long, ends included. CDR1 is SEHNR and CDR2 is FQNEAQ in the germline V gene (reference sequence). This CDR3 is CASSLTGGR.

This clone occurred many times. The genes are TRBV10-3 and TRBJ1-2; D gene uncertain. CDR3 length: 15 residues. V was pared by 2 bases and J by 3 bases, with 13 bases between. The germline gives CDR1 ENHRY, CDR2 SYGVKD. CDR3 in amino acids: CAISEREGGDYGYTF. The CDR3 nucleotides read TGTGCCATCAGTGAGCGAGAGGGTGGGGACTATGGCTACACCTTC.